This TCR beta chain derives from a study of blood T cell repertoires in COVID-19. Enrolled through a virtual design, the participants were between 18 and 89 years of age and came from about two dozen US areas. Clinical histories supplied by participants themselves formed the basis of cohort assignment. This CDR3 contains 14 residues. Per the germline V gene, CDR1 is SGHVS and CDR2 is FNYEAQ. V lost 5 bases to trimming and J lost 4 bases; unmatched junction nucleotides: 6. In the source study's methods: Researchers report that nucleated cell counts were estimated from reference gene primer amplification. Clones were sequenced by immunoSEQ multiplex PCR, and TCRdb holds only the in-frame ones, with some missing. V and J calls and clone size are those listed in that table; D and trimming were worked out from the DNA. Among approximately 220,000 clones listed, 80% were seen once.

Sequencing was done on a sample of PBMCs or T cells enriched from blood (not recorded which). The receptor was derived from a woman aged 35 to 49 with acute COVID-19. This chain joins TRBV7-6 and TRBJ2-3; 7 bases are a match to TRBD2. In nucleotides, the CDR3 is TGTGCCAGCAGCCCAGGACTAGTCCCAGATACGCAGTATTTT. Its translation is CASSPGLVPDTQYF.